What follows describes a single TCR beta chain. Which antigen it targets is not known. No much larger clone exists at a distance of one base, and base qualities are not known. This sample was taken from a study of human CD4 T cells and Enterobacteriaceae (TCRdb year 2020). Deep-level sequencing was performed on ex vivo total memory CD4+ samples, with a detection sensitivity of one cell in 200,000. The QIAamp DNA Micro Kit was used to extract genomic DNA from cell pellets, and spectrophotometry was used to check the DNA quantity and purity. Amplification of TCR Vbeta CDR3 regions was performed with the immunoSEQ multiplex PCR assay. Amplicons were sequenced on the Illumina HiSeq platform. The retrieved sequences were 87 nucleotides in length and included the CDR3 region. In the source study's methods: Each unique productive TCR Vbeta nucleotide sequence counted as a clonotype and was quantified by productive template frequency from ImmunoSEQ Analyzer V3.0. Expanded clonotypes were defined by a threshold at the top 5th percentile of each frequency-ranked repertoire. Repertoire overlap was computed as Chao-Jaccard with the R package fossil and visualized by nonmetric multidimensional scaling with the R package MASS. In TCRdb, the immuneACCESS table is reduced to in-frame sequences with V and J assigned. These tables do not hold every clone; where another copy was compared, an unresolved V gene accounts for under half, and the others remain unexplained. V and J calls and clone size follow that table, whereas D and trimming were derived from the DNA. Recorded for this sample are 27,000 or so clones; roughly 80% of them occurred a single time. The ten largest clones add up to around 0.91% of the sample.

V loses 4 bases of germline sequence and J loses 2 bases, and the interval between the two ends is 5 bases. The CDR3 sequence holds 12 residues, the cysteine and phenylalanine included. Of the read, only the CDR3 DNA is kept; its 36 bases are in frame from base 1. The germline V gene (reference sequence) sets CDR1 to LNHDA and CDR2 to SQIVND. Memory CD4+ T cells were FACS-sorted on a FACSAria III to over 98% purity as all CD4+ cells other than CD45RA+CCR7+CD95- naive cells. Healthy donor blood was obtained from blood donation centers in Switzerland. Total CD4+ T cells and monocytes were enriched by positive selection with CD4 and CD14 magnetic microbeads. Before sorting, CD8+, CD14+, CD16+, CD56+, CD19+ and CD25-bright cells were excluded. In a couple of blood donors, total memory CD4+ T cells were sequenced directly ex vivo to assess in vivo expansion of bacteria-reactive clonotypes. Ficoll-Paque Plus was used to isolate peripheral blood mononuclear cells from donor blood.

The investigation overall reported the following: The only basis for inferring the reactivity of ex vivo clonotypes was matching nucleotide sequences to CFSE-low cultures from the same donors. In ex vivo samples, clonotypes with broad cross-reactivity seemed more expanded than specific clonotypes, as 11 of 19 and about 60% of the roughly 35 fell within the top 5%.

The sequencing input was memory CD4+ T cells from blood. What the cell subset or site label conveys for this sample: total memory CD4 T cells sorted directly ex vivo, unstimulated. The V gene is TRBV19 and the J gene is TRBJ1-1; the D gene cannot be named for sure. This sequence was found in a human donor in good health. The sequenced DNA: TGTGCCAGTAGTACTTTCAACACTGAAGCTTTCTTT. Its translation is CASSTFNTEAFF.